These 18 T cell receptor beta chains came from one sample sequenced in a study of blood T cell repertoires in COVID-19. TCRdb's table, derived via immunoSEQ multiplex PCR, lists solely in-frame clones and lacks some. The sample has some 250,000 clones; around nine tenths are singletons. The sequenced sample was PBMCs or T cells enriched from blood (not recorded which). These receptors were obtained from a man aged 40-55 years who had recovered from COVID-19.

The chain joins TRBV5-1 to TRBJ2-5; 10 nucleotides line up with TRBD1. In germline, CDR1 is SGHRS, CDR2 YFSETQ. V shed 7 bases, J shed 0 bases, and the junction held 6 bases outside the gene matches. This CDR3 region has 15 residues. The CDR3 DNA reads as TGCGCCAGCGGACAGGGGGTCGGAAACCAAGAGACCCAGTACTTC. Translation gives CASGQGVGNQETQYF.

This chain joins TRBV21-1 and TRBJ2-1; the table's D gene call, TRBD1, was not cross checked with the DNA. TRBV21-1 is a recognized pseudogene. CDR3 length: 17 amino acids. The chain's CDR3 is CASSKSSRQGAYNEQFF. In DNA form, the CDR3 reads TGTGCCAGCAGCAAATCCTCGAGACAGGGGGCGTACAATGAGCAGTTCTTC.

This clone was counted a single time. The chain couples TRBV19 to TRBJ2-7, with TRBD1 matching 10 bases. After removal of 4 bases from V and 5 bases from J, the junction contained 8 bases not matched to a gene. The CDR3 is 15 residues long. Looked up from germline, CDR1 is LNHDA and CDR2 is SQIVND (reference sequence). In nucleotides, the CDR3 is TGTGCCAGTAGTAGATACGGGACAGGGGACAACGAGCAGTACTTC. It encodes CASSRYGTGDNEQYF.

The chain is built from TRBV15 and TRBJ1-1; no clear D. The CDR3 is made up of 14 amino acids. Germline V gene data show CDR1 as LNHNV and CDR2 as YYDKDF (reference sequence). Trimming took off 0 bases at V and 1 base at J, with 6 bases between the two ends. The CDR3: CATSRDRGNTEAFF. DNA of the CDR3: TGTGCCACCAGCAGAGATCGGGGGAACACTGAAGCTTTCTTT.

This clone has only one observation. The chain couples TRBV14 to TRBJ2-7, with a tentative D call TRBD2 (6 bases). CDR1 and CDR2 from the germline V gene are SGHDN and FVKESK. The V and J ends lost 1 base and 5 bases respectively, with 15 bases between them. The CDR3 covers 15 residues. CDR3 bases: TGTGCCAGCAGCCAAGTTGCGGGGTTCTTCCACGAGCAGTACTTC. Protein sequence: CASSQVAGFFHEQYF.

The chain uses TRBV10-3 and TRBJ2-1, with TRBD2 matching over 10 bases. The germline CDR1 and CDR2 sequences are ENHRY and SYGVKD. V lost 4 bases to trimming and J lost 0 bases; unmatched junction nucleotides: 3. The CDR3 is made up of 16 amino acids. The CDR3 coding sequence is TGTGCCATCAGTGGGACTAGCGGTAACTCCTACAATGAGCAGTTCTTC. Its protein product is CAISGTSGNSYNEQFF.

The chain joins TRBV2 to TRBJ2-7; D possibly corresponds to TRBD1 (5 bases). The CDR3 extends over 15 amino acids. Trimming removed 4 bases at V and 2 bases at J, with 15 bases between. Germline assignment: CDR1 SNHLY and CDR2 FYNNEI. The CDR3 nucleotides read TGTGCCAGCAGTGCTGACAGCGTGCTGACCTACGAGCAGTACTTC. Translation gives CASSADSVLTYEQYF. The full variable domain, its missing parts supplied by reference TRBV2 and TRBJ2-7, is EPEVTQTPSHQVTQMGQEVILRCVPISNHLYFYWYRQILGQKVEFLVSFYNNEISEKSEIFDDQFSVERPDGSNFTLKIRSTKLEDSAMYFCASSADSVLTYEQYFGPGTRLTVT.

The genes are TRBV19 and TRBJ2-7; 7 positions agree with TRBD1. The CDR3 loop spans 13 amino acids. V trimming: 6 bases; J trimming: 4 bases; junction bases outside the gene matches: 6. Germline V gene lookup returns CDR1 LNHDA and CDR2 SQIVND (reference sequence). The chain's CDR3 is CASRGTDYYEQYF. The DNA of the CDR3 is TGTGCCAGTAGAGGGACAGACTATTACGAGCAGTACTTC.

The CDR3 loop is CATSRSGTGSEKLFF. The CDR3, as DNA: TGTGCCACCAGCAGATCCGGGACAGGGAGTGAAAAACTGTTTTTT. This chain links TRBV15 with TRBJ1-4; TRBD1 aligns across 9 bases. The CDR3 runs 15 residues. The V gene end was trimmed by 2 bases and the J gene end by 7 bases; junction bases not matched to a gene: 5. Germline V gene data show CDR1 as LNHNV and CDR2 as YYDKDF (reference sequence). The full variable domain, completed using reference TRBV15 and TRBJ1-4, is DAMVIQNPRYQVTQFGKPVTLSCSQTLNHNVMYWYQQKSSQAPKLLFHYYDKDFNNEADTPDNFQSRRPNTSFCFLDIRSPGLGDTAMYLCATSRSGTGSEKLFFGSGTQLSVL.

V is TRBV3-1 (or the pseudogene TRBV3-2) and J is TRBJ2-7; D perhaps matches TRBD2 (6 bases). The CDR3 has 14 amino acids. V dropped 3 bases and J dropped 2 bases, with 11 bases sitting between them. The germline CDR1 and CDR2 sequences are LGHDT and YNNKEL (reference sequence). CDR3 amino acids: CASSHRDLTYEQYF. CDR3 sequence (DNA): TGTGCCAGCAGCCACCGGGACTTGACCTACGAGCAGTACTTC.

This chain uses TRBV20-1 with TRBJ2-2, with D hard to call. The ends were cut back, 3 bases at V and 2 bases at J, with 10 bases in the middle. CDR1 is DFQATT, CDR2 SNEGSKA, per germline (reference sequence). There are 14 residues in the CDR3. CDR3 loop: CSASAGGNTGELFF. CDR3 nucleotides: TGCAGTGCTAGTGCAGGTGGTAACACCGGGGAGCTGTTTTTT.

J is TRBJ2-3 and V is TRBV12-3 or TRBV12-4; D gene ambiguous. This CDR3 has 13 amino acids. Trimming stripped 7 bases from V and 0 bases from J, with 8 bases between. The CDR3 nucleotides read TGTGCCAGCACAGGCCACAGCACAGATACGCAGTATTTT. Its protein product is CASTGHSTDTQYF.

This rearrangement joins TRBV6-2 or TRBV6-3 to TRBJ1-6; 8 positions agree with TRBD1. The CDR3 extends over 14 amino acids. Germline CDR1 MNHEY, CDR2 SVGEGT. J gave up 7 bases and V 5 bases, and 4 bases lay outside the gene matches. CDR3 residues: CASSRTGRNSPLHF. The CDR3 coding sequence is TGTGCCAGCAGTAGGACAGGGAGAAATTCACCCCTCCACTTT.

J is TRBJ1-3 and V is TRBV25-1; tentative D call: TRBD1 (6 bases). V lost 5 bases and J lost 0, with 17 bases in between. The CDR3 is made up of 17 amino acids. Germline loops: CDR1 MGHDK, CDR2 SYGVNS. For the CDR3, the DNA is TGTGCCAGCAGTCCTCAAACAGGGAATCCCTCTGGAAACACCATATATTTT. It specifies CASSPQTGNPSGNTIYF. Full variable domain (remainder filled in from reference TRBV25-1 and TRBJ1-3): EADIYQTPRYLVIGTGKKITLECSQTMGHDKMYWYQQDPGMELHLIHYSYGVNSTEKGDLSSESTVSRIRTEHFPLTLESARPSHTSQYLCASSPQTGNPSGNTIYFGEGSWLTVV.

This rearrangement joins TRBV19 to TRBJ2-3; D is perhaps TRBD2 (6 bases). V lost 9 bases, J lost 2 bases, and 18 bases lay in between. CDR3 length: 15 amino acids. Per the germline V gene, CDR1 is LNHDA and CDR2 is SQIVND (reference sequence). CDR3 nucleotide sequence: TGTGCCAGCAAGAGCCGGGACTCCCCCACAGATACGCAGTATTTT. This gives the protein CASKSRDSPTDTQYF.

The genes are TRBV5-6 and TRBJ1-5, with TRBD1 matching 9 bases. J was trimmed by 3 bases and V by 3 bases; bases with no gene match: 4. This CDR3 is 15 amino acids long. Germline CDR1 reads SGHDT; CDR2 reads YYEEEE. DNA for the CDR3: TGTGCCAGCAGCTGGGGGACAGGGCACAATCAGCCCCAGCATTTT. Translating it yields CASSWGTGHNQPQHF.

CDR3: CATNLKAGGNEQFF. CDR3 DNA sequence: TGTGCCACCAACCTAAAAGCTGGTGGTAATGAGCAGTTCTTC. The V call is TRBV15, the J call TRBJ2-1; no definite D call. Looked up from germline, CDR1 is LNHNV and CDR2 is YYDKDF (reference sequence). V lost 7 bases and J 7 bases, leaving 17 bases between the germline ends. The CDR3 runs to 14 residues.

This chain links TRBV6-6 with TRBJ1-2; 8 nucleotides match TRBD1. Germline CDR1 and CDR2: MNHNY and SVGAGI (reference sequence). The CDR3 runs 17 residues. Trimming at V came to 5 bases and at J to 2 bases, leaving 13 bases not matched to a gene. CDR3 in amino acids: CASSPVGQGRGNYGYTF. Here the CDR3 DNA reads TGTGCCAGCAGTCCCGTCGGACAGGGTCGCGGGAACTATGGCTACACCTTC.